These 27 T cell receptor beta chains originate from one sample sequenced in a study of glioma-infiltrating T cells. Amplification of TCR alpha and beta CDR3 regions from RNA used iRepertoire nested multiplex PCR. TCRdb passed the multiplex PCR reads through MiXCR, listing each CDR3 protein once. The top ten clones hold approximately 7% of a sample with fewer than 90,000 distinct CDR3 sequences, 20% to 25% of them seen once. The material sequenced was glioma tissue, nonneoplastic brain tissue, or PBMCs (not recorded which). The receptor source for this set is a human donor with low-grade glioma or glioblastoma, undergoing nonglioma brain surgery, or in good health (not recorded which).

This clonotype was counted many times. This rearrangement joins TRBV18 to TRBJ2-7; D is undetermined. Germline loops: CDR1 KGHSH, CDR2 LQKENI. Trimming took off 2 bases at V and 2 bases at J, with 4 bases between the two ends. The CDR3 sequence is 12 residues long. The CDR3 nucleotides read TGTGCCAGCTCACCAGGGACCTACGAGCAGTACTTC. It specifies CASSPGTYEQYF.

In its sample, this clonotype was seen many times. The chain joins TRBV5-4 to TRBJ2-1; D unclear. CDR1 SGHNT and CDR2 YYREEE come from the germline V gene (reference sequence). Trimming took 1 base from V and 10 from J, leaving 9 bases between them. This CDR3 has 12 residues. The CDR3 protein is CASSLPGQEQFF. CDR3 nucleotide sequence: TGTGCCAGCAGCTTGCCGGGCCAGGAGCAGTTCTTC.

The sample holds many counts of this clonotype. The chain is built from TRBV20-1 and TRBJ1-2; D is possibly TRBD1 (6 bases). Germline V gives CDR1 DFQATT, CDR2 SNEGSKA (reference sequence). The CDR3 extends over 15 amino acids. With 6 bases removed from V and 3 bases from J, the gap between germline ends came to 20 bases. CDR3 sequence: CSAFPWGRSDYGYTF. CDR3 DNA: TGCAGTGCATTCCCTTGGGGGCGATCTGACTATGGCTACACCTTC.

CDR3 loop: CASSPLALSSYEQYF. The DNA of the CDR3 is TGTGCCAGCAGCCCCCTGGCTTTGAGCTCCTACGAGCAGTACTTC. The rearrangement joins TRBV11-2 to TRBJ2-7; no reliable D call. The germline gives CDR1 SGHAT, CDR2 FQNNGV. Deletions cut 5 bases from V and 0 bases from J, with 14 bases between. The CDR3 contains 15 residues.

For this clonotype: A much larger clone lies a single base off, so this may be a read error. This chain links TRBV20-1 with TRBJ1-3, with 11 bases lining up with TRBD1. V lost 2 bases and J lost 5; bases outside the gene matches: 8. Germline V gene sequence: CDR1 DFQATT, CDR2 SNEGSKA (reference sequence). The CDR3 contains 16 residues. CDR3 amino acids: CSARPGQGVSRNTIYF. In DNA form, the CDR3 reads TGCAGTGCTAGACCGGGACAGGGGGTTAGTCGAAACACCATATATTTT.

V gene TRBV3-1 combines with J gene TRBJ2-7; 9 bases line up with TRBD2. J lost 7 bases, V lost 2 bases, and 9 bases had no gene match. The CDR3 covers 15 residues. Germline CDR1 is LGHDT and CDR2 is YNNKEL (reference sequence). CDR3 sequence: CASSQRNGGREEQYF. CDR3 DNA: TGTGCCAGCAGCCAACGGAATGGCGGGAGGGAAGAGCAGTACTTC.

The chain recombines TRBV11-2 with TRBJ2-1; D is undetermined. The CDR3 totals 18 residues. Trimming took 5 bases from V and 0 from J, leaving 20 bases between them. Germline loops: CDR1 SGHAT, CDR2 FQNNGV. Here the CDR3 reads CASSPLFGRPSSYNEQFF. CDR3 nucleotide sequence: TGTGCCAGCAGCCCCCTTTTTGGACGGCCGAGCTCCTACAATGAGCAGTTCTTC.

In this sample, this clonotype turned up a few times. The chain couples TRBV29-1 to TRBJ1-5, with TRBD1 as a possible D gene (5 bases). The germline V gene encodes CDR1 SQVTM and CDR2 ANQGSEA. The V gene lost 4 bases and the J gene lost 1 base, with 8 bases spanning the gap. The CDR3 spans 13 residues. CDR3: CSVGTLSNQPQHF. The DNA of the CDR3 is TGCAGCGTTGGGACACTAAGCAATCAGCCCCAGCATTTT.

The DNA for the CDR3 is TGTGCCAGCAGCCAAGATCCCCGGGGGTCCTACGAGCAGTACTTC. Encoded protein: CASSQDPRGSYEQYF. The chain uses TRBV3-1 and TRBJ2-7, with D perhaps TRBD2 (6 bases). The V end lost 0 bases, the J end lost 1 base, and 10 bases lay between the germline ends. This CDR3 contains 15 residues. Germline CDR1 is LGHDT and CDR2 is YNNKEL (reference sequence).

On this clonotype itself: One junction end disagrees with the germline gene, perhaps due to a read error. This rearrangement joins TRBV19 to TRBJ2-5; 10 bases match TRBD2. The CDR3 runs to 17 residues. Germline V CDR1 and CDR2: LNHDA, SQIVND (reference sequence). CDR3: CASSIVPSGSRQEIQYF. The CDR3 nucleotides are TGTGCCAGTAGTATAGTTCCTAGCGGGAGCAGGCAAGAGATCCAGTACTTC.

This clonotype was counted at least ten times. The chain links TRBV7-4 to TRBJ1-5; D gene unclear. This CDR3 region has 16 residues. Trimming stripped 3 bases from V and 0 bases from J, with 12 bases between. Germline assignment: CDR1 SGHVT and CDR2 SQSDAQ. DNA for the CDR3: TGTGCCAGCAGCTTCTTTGGGCGTTATAGCAATCAGCCCCAGCATTTT. Translated, it gives CASSFFGRYSNQPQHF.

About this clonotype: The germline gene is not matched at one end of the junction; a read error may be the cause. V usage is TRBV4-2 and J usage is TRBJ2-1; TRBD2 aligns across 7 bases. CDR3 length: 17 residues. In germline, CDR1 is LGHNA, CDR2 YNFKEQ. The CDR3: CASSQDWRDYSYNEQFF. For the CDR3, the DNA is TGTGCAAGCAGCCAAGATTGGAGGGACTATTCCTACAATGAGCAGTTCTTC.

The table lists this clonotype with a few counts. Compared with germline, one end of the junction differs, possibly owing to a read error. V is TRBV2 and J is TRBJ2-1; 8 nucleotides match TRBD1. The CDR3 spans 13 residues. CDR1 is SNHLY and CDR2 is FYNNEI in the germline V gene. CDR3 nucleotide sequence: TGTGCCAGCAGAGAAGGACAGGGCTGGGAGCAGTTCTTC. Translation: CASREGQGWEQFF.

This clonotype was recorded a few times. The rearrangement uses TRBV11-3 and TRBJ2-1; 10 bases line up with TRBD1. Germline loops: CDR1 SGHNT, CDR2 YENEEA. J was trimmed by 2 bases and V by 5 bases; bases with no gene match: 3. The CDR3 runs 15 residues. This CDR3 is CASSRGQGTYNEQFF. The DNA of the CDR3 is TGTGCCAGCAGCCGGGGACAGGGGACCTACAATGAGCAGTTCTTC. The full variable domain, with the rest looked up from reference TRBV11-3 and TRBJ2-1, is EAGVVQSPRYKIIEKKQPVAFWCNPISGHNTLYWYLQNLGQGPELLIRYENEEAVDDSQLPKDRFSAERLKGVDSTLKIQPAELGDSAVYLCASSRGQGTYNEQFFGPGTRLTVL.

This clonotype was seen ten or more times. This rearrangement joins TRBV6-2 or TRBV6-3 to TRBJ2-1, with TRBD2 matching over 10 bases. Germline V lookup: CDR1 MNHEY, CDR2 SVGEGT. V shed 6 bases, J shed 5 bases, and the junction held 7 bases outside the gene matches. The CDR3 covers 15 residues. The CDR3 DNA is TGTGCCAGCAGAAACGGAGCGGGGGGGGACAATGAGCAGTTCTTC. Amino acids: CASRNGAGGDNEQFF.

The rearrangement joins TRBV12-5 to TRBJ2-5, with D possibly matching TRBD1 (6 bases). This CDR3 region has 15 residues. Germline assignment: CDR1 LGHNT and CDR2 FRNRAP. V lost 9 bases, J lost 0 bases, and 17 bases lay in between. This CDR3 reads CASVIRNRDQETQYF. The CDR3 DNA reads as TGTGCTAGCGTAATTCGGAACAGGGACCAAGAGACCCAGTACTTC.

CDR3 region: CASSVGRSYEQYF. Here the CDR3 DNA reads TGTGCCAGCAGCGTGGGCAGGTCCTACGAGCAGTACTTC. This rearrangement joins TRBV7-2 to TRBJ2-7; D is unclear. This CDR3 comprises 13 residues. V shed 5 bases and J shed 1 base, with 9 bases lying between them. Germline values: CDR1 SGHTA, CDR2 FQGNSA. The whole variable domain, filled in from reference TRBV7-2 and TRBJ2-7, reads GAGVSQSPSNKVTEKGKDVELRCDPISGHTALYWYRQSLGQGLEFLIYFQGNSAPDKSGLPSDRFSAERTGGSVSTLTIQRTQQEDSAVYLCASSVGRSYEQYFGPGTRLTVT.

There are many counts of this clonotype. The J gene is TRBJ1-1, the V gene TRBV6-1, with D possibly being TRBD1 (5 bases). CDR1 and CDR2 (germline): MNHNS, SASEGT. The CDR3 is 14 amino acids. Trimming stripped 6 bases from V and 1 base from J, with 12 bases between. CDR3 DNA: TGTGCCAGCAGCCGGGACTCCCAGAACACTGAAGCTTTCTTT. This codes for CASSRDSQNTEAFF.

This clonotype was counted ten times or more. The J gene is TRBJ2-3, the V gene TRBV7-8; D may match TRBD1 or TRBD2 (5 bases each). The CDR3 loop spans 15 amino acids. Trimming removed 5 bases from V and 5 bases from J, with 17 bases in between. The germline gives CDR1 SGHVS, CDR2 FQNEAQ. The CDR3: CASSPPGPREDTQYF. The DNA for the CDR3 is TGTGCCAGCAGCCCCCCGGGGCCCCGGGAAGATACGCAGTATTTT.

This clonotype was detected many times. The chain recombines TRBV7-2 with TRBJ2-3; 9 bases are a match to TRBD1. CDR3 length: 16 residues. V shed 5 bases and J 5 bases; nucleotides not matched to a gene: 11. Germline V CDR1 and CDR2: SGHTA, FQGNSA. The CDR3 nucleotides are TGTGCCAGCAGCCTGGGACAGGGACGCACGGTAGATACGCAGTATTTT. Residues: CASSLGQGRTVDTQYF.

The sample holds many counts of this clonotype. The genes are TRBV7-6 and TRBJ1-4; 7 nucleotides match TRBD1. Germline V gene data show CDR1 as SGHVS and CDR2 as FNYEAQ. The CDR3 consists of 14 residues. J gave up 8 bases and V 2 bases, and 5 bases lay outside the gene matches. The CDR3 DNA reads TGTGCCAGCAGCTTACGGGCAGGGGGAGAAAAACTGTTTTTT. This encodes CASSLRAGGEKLFF.

The chain links TRBV6-2 or TRBV6-3 to TRBJ2-1; tentative D call: TRBD1 (6 bases). The CDR3 contains 13 residues. CDR1 and CDR2 (germline): MNHEY, SVGEGT. V dropped 4 bases and J dropped 8 bases, with 12 bases sitting between them. CDR3: CASSSSRGDEQFF. As DNA, the CDR3 is TGTGCCAGCAGTTCCTCCAGGGGCGATGAGCAGTTCTTC.

This clonotype has at least ten counts. The chain carries TRBV6-2 or TRBV6-3 and TRBJ2-3; D gene uncertain. The CDR3 contains 13 residues. V dropped 6 bases and J dropped 4 bases, with 11 bases sitting between them. The germline gives CDR1 MNHEY, CDR2 SVGEGT. The CDR3 nucleotides read TGTGCCAGCAGCCTCACAGTTCCAGATACGCAGTATTTT. Translation gives CASSLTVPDTQYF.

This clonotype was found many times. This may stem from a read error, because a much larger clone lies one nucleotide away. This rearrangement joins TRBV6-1 to TRBJ1-2; D may be TRBD1 (6 bases). The CDR3 has 14 residues. Germline-derived CDR1 and CDR2 are MNHNS and SASEGT. CDR3 bases: TGTGCCAGCAGCGAAGGGGGATCTAACTATGGCCACACCTTC. Amino acid sequence: CASSEGGSNYGHTF.

In its sample, this clonotype was seen many times. The rearrangement uses TRBV3-1 and TRBJ1-5; tentative D call: TRBD1 (6 bases). This CDR3 contains 14 residues. Trimming shortened V by 0 bases and J by 8 bases, and 11 bases separated the two germline ends. Germline V gives CDR1 LGHDT, CDR2 YNNKEL (reference sequence). CDR3 sequence (DNA): TGTGCCAGCAGCCAAGATACAGGGCGGAAGCCCCAGCATTTT. This gives the protein CASSQDTGRKPQHF.

This clonotype was counted many times. This chain joins TRBV6-1 and TRBJ1-5; D gene uncertain. Germline CDR1 is MNHNS and CDR2 is SASEGT. The CDR3 has 13 residues. V lost 5 bases and J lost 6, with 11 bases in between. CDR3 in DNA: TGTGCCAGCAGTTTAACCGGGCCTCAGCCCCAGCATTTT. Encoded protein: CASSLTGPQPQHF.

The rearrangement links TRBV5-1 to TRBJ2-7; D is perhaps TRBD2 (5 bases). Deletions cut 4 bases from V and 0 bases from J, with 14 bases between. Germline CDR1 is SGHRS and CDR2 is YFSETQ. The CDR3 runs to 15 residues. This CDR3 reads CASSTGTGSSYEQYF. DNA of the CDR3: TGCGCCAGCAGCACCGGCACGGGGAGCTCCTACGAGCAGTACTTC.